This T cell receptor beta chain stems from a study of pediatric ulcerative colitis. V dropped 7 bases and J dropped 4 bases, with 7 bases sitting between them. The CDR3 covers 11 residues. Per the germline V gene, CDR1 is LNHDA and CDR2 is SQIVND (reference sequence). Here immunoSEQ multiplex PCR was the method, and the copy in TCRdb shows in-frame clones only, minus some. The table includes about 64,000 clones, about three quarters detected once. Sequencing was performed on blood. This sequence was found in a boy aged 10-17 years with moderate ulcerative colitis. This chain uses TRBV19 with TRBJ1-2, with D unresolved. The CDR3 nucleotides read TGTGCCAGTACGGAGGGCTATGGCTACACCTTC. Residues: CASTEGYGYTF.